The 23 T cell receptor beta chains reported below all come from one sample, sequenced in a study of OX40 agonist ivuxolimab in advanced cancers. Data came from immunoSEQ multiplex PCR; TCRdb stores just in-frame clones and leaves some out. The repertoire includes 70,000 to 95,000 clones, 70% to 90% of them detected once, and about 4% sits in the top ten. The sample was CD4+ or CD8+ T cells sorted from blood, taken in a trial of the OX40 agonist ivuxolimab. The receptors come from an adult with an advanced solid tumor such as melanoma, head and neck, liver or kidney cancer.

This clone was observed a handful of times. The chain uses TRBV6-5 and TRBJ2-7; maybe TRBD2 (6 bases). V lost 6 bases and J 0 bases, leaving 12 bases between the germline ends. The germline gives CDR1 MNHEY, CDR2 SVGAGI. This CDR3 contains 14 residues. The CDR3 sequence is CASRLGGSSYEQYF. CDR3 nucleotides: TGTGCCAGCAGACTCGGGGGAAGCTCCTACGAGCAGTACTTC.

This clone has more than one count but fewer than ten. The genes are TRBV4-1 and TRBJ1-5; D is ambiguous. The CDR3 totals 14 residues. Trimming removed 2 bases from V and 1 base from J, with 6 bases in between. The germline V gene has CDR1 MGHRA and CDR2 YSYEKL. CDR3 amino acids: CASSQFVSNQPQHF. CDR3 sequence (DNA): TGCGCCAGCAGCCAATTTGTAAGCAATCAGCCCCAGCATTTT.

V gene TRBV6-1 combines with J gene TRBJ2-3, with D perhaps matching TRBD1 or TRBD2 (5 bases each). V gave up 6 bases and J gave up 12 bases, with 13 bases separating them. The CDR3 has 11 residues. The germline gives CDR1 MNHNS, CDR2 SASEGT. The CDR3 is CASRVQGDQYF. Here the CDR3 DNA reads TGTGCCAGCAGAGTACAAGGGGACCAGTATTTT.

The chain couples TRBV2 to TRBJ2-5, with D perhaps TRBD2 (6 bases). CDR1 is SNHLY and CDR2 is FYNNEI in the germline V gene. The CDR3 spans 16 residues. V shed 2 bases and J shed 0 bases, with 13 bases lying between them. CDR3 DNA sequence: TGTGCCAGCAGTGAAAGGTCTAGCGCGTACCAAGAGACCCAGTACTTC. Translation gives CASSERSSAYQETQYF.

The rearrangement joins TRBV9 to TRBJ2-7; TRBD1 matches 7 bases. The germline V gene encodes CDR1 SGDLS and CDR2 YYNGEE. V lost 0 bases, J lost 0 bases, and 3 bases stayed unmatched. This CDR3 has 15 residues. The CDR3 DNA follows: TGTGCCAGCAGCGTAGCAGGGGGAGTCTCCTACGAGCAGTACTTC. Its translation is CASSVAGGVSYEQYF. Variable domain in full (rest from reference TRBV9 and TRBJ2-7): DSGVTQTPKHLITATGQRVTLRCSPRSGDLSVYWYQQSLDQGLQFLIQYYNGEERAKGNILERFSAQQFPDLHSELNLSSLELGDSALYFCASSVAGGVSYEQYFGPGTRLTVT.

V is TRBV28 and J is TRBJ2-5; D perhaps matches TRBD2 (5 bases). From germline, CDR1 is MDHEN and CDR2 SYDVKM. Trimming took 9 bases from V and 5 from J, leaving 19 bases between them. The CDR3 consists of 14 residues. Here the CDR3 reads CASLATSGGETQYF. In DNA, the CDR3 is TGTGCCAGTTTGGCGACCAGCGGCGGGGAGACCCAGTACTTC.

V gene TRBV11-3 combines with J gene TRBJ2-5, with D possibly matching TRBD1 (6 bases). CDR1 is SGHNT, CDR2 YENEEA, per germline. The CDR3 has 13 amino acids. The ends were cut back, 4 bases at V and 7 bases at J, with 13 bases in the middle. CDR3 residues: CASSSQGSGTQYF. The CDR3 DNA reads TGTGCCAGCAGCTCGCAGGGGTCGGGGACCCAGTACTTC.

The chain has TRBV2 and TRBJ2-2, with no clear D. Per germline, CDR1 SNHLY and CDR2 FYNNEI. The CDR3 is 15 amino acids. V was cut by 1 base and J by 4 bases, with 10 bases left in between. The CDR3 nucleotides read TGTGCCAGCAGTGAAGGGCAGGCGGTCACCGGGGAGCTGTTTTTT. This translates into CASSEGQAVTGELFF.

The CDR3 bases are TGTGCGGCCAGTTTGGGATCTAACTATGGCTACACCTTC. Amino acid sequence: CAASLGSNYGYTF. The gene calls are TRBV10-3 and TRBJ1-2, with D unresolved. The CDR3 length is 13 residues. Per the germline V gene, CDR1 is ENHRY and CDR2 is SYGVKD.

CDR3 sequence reads: CATSTPGDYEQYF. The CDR3 DNA sequence: TGTGCCACCAGCACACCAGGGGACTACGAGCAGTACTTC. The rearrangement joins TRBV15 to TRBJ2-7; tentatively, D is TRBD1 (6 bases). Germline values: CDR1 LNHNV, CDR2 YYDKDF (reference sequence). This CDR3 has 13 amino acids. V lost 4 bases to trimming and J lost 3 bases, with 10 bases between them.

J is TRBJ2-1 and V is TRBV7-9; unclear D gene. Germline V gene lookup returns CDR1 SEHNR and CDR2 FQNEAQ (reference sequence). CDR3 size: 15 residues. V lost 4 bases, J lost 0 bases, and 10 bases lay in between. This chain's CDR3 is CASSSPGSSYNEQFF. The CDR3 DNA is TGTGCCAGCAGCTCCCCCGGGTCCTCCTACAATGAGCAGTTCTTC.

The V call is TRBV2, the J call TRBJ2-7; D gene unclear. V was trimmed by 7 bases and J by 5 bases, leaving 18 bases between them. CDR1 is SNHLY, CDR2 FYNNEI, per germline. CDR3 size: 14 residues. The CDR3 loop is CASIRTRSRDEQYF. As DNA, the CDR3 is TGTGCCAGCATTCGTACGAGGTCAAGGGACGAGCAGTACTTC.

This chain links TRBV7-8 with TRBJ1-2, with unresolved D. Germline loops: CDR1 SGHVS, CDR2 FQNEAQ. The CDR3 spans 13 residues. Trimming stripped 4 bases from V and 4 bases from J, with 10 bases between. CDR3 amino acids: CASSSRAGYGYTF. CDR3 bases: TGTGCCAGCAGCTCCCGAGCCGGCTATGGCTACACCTTC.

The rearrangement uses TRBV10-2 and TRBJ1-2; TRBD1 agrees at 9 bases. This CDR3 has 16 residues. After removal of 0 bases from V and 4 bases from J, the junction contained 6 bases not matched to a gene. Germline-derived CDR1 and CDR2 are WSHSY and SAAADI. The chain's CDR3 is CASSESGQGWAYGYTF. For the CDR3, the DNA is TGCGCCAGCAGTGAGTCGGGACAGGGATGGGCCTATGGCTACACCTTC.

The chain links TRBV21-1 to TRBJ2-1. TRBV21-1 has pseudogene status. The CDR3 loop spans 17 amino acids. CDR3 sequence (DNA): TGTGCCAGCACCACCTACCCGGGCCGTATCTCCTACAATGAGCAGTTCTTC. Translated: CASTTYPGRISYNEQFF.

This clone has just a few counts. CDR3 DNA: TGCGCCACCCAGTCCGGCGAGCAGTACTTC. This sequence encodes CATQSGEQYF. The V and J genes are TRBV10-2 and TRBJ2-7, with D unresolved. In germline, CDR1 is WSHSY, CDR2 SAAADI. This CDR3 comprises 10 residues. V gave up 10 bases and J gave up 6 bases, with 10 bases separating them.

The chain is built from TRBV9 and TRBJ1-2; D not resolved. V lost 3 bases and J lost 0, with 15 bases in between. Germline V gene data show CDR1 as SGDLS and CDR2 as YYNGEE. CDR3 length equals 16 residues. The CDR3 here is CASSALGGVTNYGYTF. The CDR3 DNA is TGTGCCAGCAGCGCCCTCGGTGGAGTGACTAACTATGGCTACACCTTC.

The CDR3 spells CASSLQRESTDTQYF. The CDR3 DNA is TGTGCCAGCTCACTTCAGCGGGAAAGCACAGATACGCAGTATTTT. V usage is TRBV18 and J usage is TRBJ2-3; 7 bases map to TRBD2. V gave up 4 bases and J gave up 0 bases; unmatched junction bases: 4. The CDR3 is made up of 15 amino acids. CDR1 is KGHSH and CDR2 is LQKENI in the germline V gene.

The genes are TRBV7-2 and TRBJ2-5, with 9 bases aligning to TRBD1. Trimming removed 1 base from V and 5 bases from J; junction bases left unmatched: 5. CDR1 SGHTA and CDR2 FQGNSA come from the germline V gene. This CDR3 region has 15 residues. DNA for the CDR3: TGTGCCAGCAGCTTAGTCCTCGACAGGGGGGAGACCCAGTACTTC. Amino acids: CASSLVLDRGETQYF.

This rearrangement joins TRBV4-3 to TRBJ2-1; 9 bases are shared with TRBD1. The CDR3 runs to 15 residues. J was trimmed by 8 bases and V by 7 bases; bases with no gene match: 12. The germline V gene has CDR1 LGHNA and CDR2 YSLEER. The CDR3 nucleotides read TGCGCCAGCAAATTAGAGGGGACAGGGATTCATGAGCAGTTCTTC. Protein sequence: CASKLEGTGIHEQFF.

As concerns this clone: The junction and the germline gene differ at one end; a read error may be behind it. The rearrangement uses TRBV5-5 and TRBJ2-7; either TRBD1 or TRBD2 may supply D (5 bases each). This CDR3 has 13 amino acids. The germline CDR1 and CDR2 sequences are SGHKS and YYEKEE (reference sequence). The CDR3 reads CASSFQGDYVQYF. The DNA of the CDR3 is TGTGCCAGCAGCTTCCAGGGTGACTACGTGCAGTACTTC. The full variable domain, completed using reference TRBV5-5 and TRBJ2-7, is DAGVTQSPTHLIKTRGQQVTLRCSPISGHKSVSWYQQVLGQGPQFIFQYYEKEERGRGNFPDRFSARQFPNYSSELNVNALLLGDSALYLCASSFQGDYVQYFGPGTRLTVT.

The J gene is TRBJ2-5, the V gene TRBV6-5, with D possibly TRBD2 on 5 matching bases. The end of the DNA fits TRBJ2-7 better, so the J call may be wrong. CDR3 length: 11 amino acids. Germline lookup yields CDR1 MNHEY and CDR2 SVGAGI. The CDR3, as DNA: TGTGCCAGCAGTTGGGGAGACGAGCAGTACTTC. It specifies CASSWGDEQYF.

The CDR3 loop is CASSQDGTMGQPQHF. CDR3 DNA sequence: TGTGCCAGCAGCCAGGATGGGACAATGGGTCAGCCCCAGCATTTT. The genes are TRBV4-2 and TRBJ1-5; a possible D gene is TRBD1 (6 bases). This CDR3 is built from 15 residues. V was cut by 3 bases and J by 6 bases, with 15 bases left in between. In germline, CDR1 is LGHNA, CDR2 YNFKEQ.